The 25 T cell receptor beta chains below all came from one sample that was sequenced in a study of T cells in Graves' hyperthyroidism and ophthalmopathy. It was RNA transcripts that yielded the amplified TCR beta CDR3 regions. RT-PCR in the first round (using the HTBI primer set) targeted the TCR CDR3. TCRdb itself ran the multiplex PCR reads through MiXCR, one entry per CDR3 protein. This sample yields some 180,000 distinct CDR3 sequences, of which approximately 16% are seen a single time; around 48% belongs to the top ten. Material for sequencing was blood. Receptors were obtained from a woman between 50 and 59 years old with Graves' hyperthyroidism.

V is TRBV7-2 and J is TRBJ2-1; D gene unclear. Trimming shortened V by 2 bases and J by 5 bases, and 4 bases separated the two germline ends. CDR1 is SGHTA and CDR2 is FQGNSA in the germline V gene. The CDR3 runs 12 residues. The CDR3 spells CASSLPDNEQFF. In nucleotides, the CDR3 is TGTGCCAGCAGCTTACCCGACAATGAGCAGTTCTTC. The variable domain in full, completed from reference TRBV7-2 and TRBJ2-1, reads GAGVSQSPSNKVTEKGKDVELRCDPISGHTALYWYRQSLGQGLEFLIYFQGNSAPDKSGLPSDRFSAERTGGSVSTLTIQRTQQEDSAVYLCASSLPDNEQFFGPGTRLTVL.

This clonotype came up many times. CDR3 residues: CASSPSGTSGVYEQYF. Here the CDR3 DNA reads TGTGCCAGCTCACCGTCCGGGACTAGCGGAGTCTACGAGCAGTACTTC. The chain recombines TRBV18 with TRBJ2-7; TRBD2 matches 11 bases. The germline V gene encodes CDR1 KGHSH and CDR2 LQKENI. The CDR3 contains 16 residues. After removal of 3 bases from V and 3 bases from J, the junction contained 7 bases not matched to a gene.

The chain is built from TRBV12-3 or TRBV12-4 and TRBJ2-5; D is unclear. V dropped 3 bases and J dropped 1 base, with 15 bases sitting between them. CDR3 length: 16 residues. The CDR3 DNA reads as TGTGCCAGCAGTTTCTCCTCCTGGGCGAGCCAAGAGACCCAGTACTTC. Residues: CASSFSSWASQETQYF.

The gene calls are TRBV12-3 or TRBV12-4 and TRBJ1-5; D uncertain. The CDR3 has 11 amino acids. V was clipped by 4 bases and J by 7 bases, with 5 bases between them. This chain's CDR3 is CASSSGQPQHF. The CDR3 nucleotides are TGTGCCAGCAGTTCTGGACAGCCCCAGCATTTT.

The chain carries TRBV9 and TRBJ1-1; 9 bases map to TRBD1. V trimming: 3 bases; J trimming: 1 base; junction bases outside the gene matches: 19. Germline-derived CDR1 and CDR2 are SGDLS and YYNGEE. This CDR3 has 20 residues. The CDR3 reads CASSEWEPGQGTLRNTEAFF. CDR3 bases: TGTGCCAGCAGCGAGTGGGAACCGGGACAGGGAACTCTGAGGAACACTGAAGCTTTCTTT.

In the case of this clonotype: This may arise from a read error, as a much more abundant clone is one base away. The V and J genes are TRBV28 and TRBJ2-5; possibly TRBD1 for D (6 bases). This CDR3 region has 14 residues. From germline, CDR1 is MDHEN and CDR2 SYDVKM. Trimming cost V 7 bases and J 5 bases, with 17 bases left between them. The CDR3 is CASNFERGWETQYF. CDR3 DNA: TGTGCCAGCAATTTCGAAAGGGGGTGGGAGACCCAGTACTTC.

In its sample, this clonotype was seen many times. The gene calls are TRBV2 and TRBJ2-7; 7 bases align to TRBD2. V lost 3 bases and J lost 2; bases outside the gene matches: 7. The CDR3 has 15 amino acids. Germline CDR1 and CDR2: SNHLY and FYNNEI. The chain's CDR3 is CASSEGGTPTYEQYF. In DNA form, the CDR3 reads TGTGCCAGCAGTGAGGGGGGGACTCCTACCTACGAGCAGTACTTC.

The table lists this clonotype with many counts. This sequence joins TRBV27 and TRBJ2-2, with 8 positions matching TRBD2. V lost 2 bases to trimming and J lost 8 bases; unmatched junction nucleotides: 10. The germline gives CDR1 MNHEY, CDR2 SMNVEV (reference sequence). The CDR3 loop spans 16 amino acids. The DNA of the CDR3 is TGTGCCAGCAGTTTAGTAACCGGCGGGGGGTCTGGGGAGCTGTTTTTT. It is translated as CASSLVTGGGSGELFF.

This clonotype was recorded at least ten times. The J gene is TRBJ2-7, the V gene TRBV5-1; 11 bases align to TRBD1. The ends lost 1 base at V and 1 base at J; junction bases unmatched: 4. Germline V CDR1 and CDR2: SGHRS, YFSETQ. The CDR3 consists of 16 residues. The CDR3 region is CASSLTRDRGSYEQYF. The CDR3 DNA sequence: TGCGCCAGCAGCTTGACCCGGGACAGGGGGTCCTACGAGCAGTACTTC.

About this clonotype itself: A much larger clone differs by one base, so this may be a read error. The chain carries TRBV24-1 and TRBJ2-5, with D unclear. This CDR3 region has 13 residues. Germline CDR1 KGHDR, CDR2 SFDVKD. The CDR3 loop reads CVTSVGVSETQYF. CDR3 bases: TGTGTCACCAGTGTTGGCGTTTCAGAGACCCAGTACTTC.

This clonotype was detected once. The chain couples TRBV12-3 or TRBV12-4 to TRBJ2-1; 13 bases agree with TRBD2. This CDR3 is built from 16 residues. After removal of 6 bases from V and 8 bases from J, the junction contained 10 bases not matched to a gene. The CDR3 nucleotides are TGTGCCAGCAGCGTACTAGCGGGAGGGCCTATGGATGAGCAGTTCTTC. Its protein is CASSVLAGGPMDEQFF.

This clonotype came up a few times. The chain links TRBV9 to TRBJ2-3; the D call may be TRBD1 or TRBD2 (5 bases each). CDR1 SGDLS and CDR2 YYNGEE come from the germline V gene. This CDR3 has 16 amino acids. V was cut by 3 bases and J by 2 bases, with 16 bases left in between. CDR3 sequence reads: CASSADRDVITDTQYF. For the CDR3, the DNA is TGTGCCAGCAGCGCGGACCGGGACGTAATCACAGATACGCAGTATTTT.

Worth noting for this clonotype: This may stem from a read error, because a much larger clone lies one nucleotide away. V gene TRBV10-2 combines with J gene TRBJ2-1, with D unresolved. Germline V CDR1 and CDR2: WSHSY, SAAADI. This CDR3 is 12 amino acids long. Trimming shortened V by 8 bases and J by 7 bases, and 12 bases separated the two germline ends. CDR3 region: CASAVSGNEQFF. The CDR3 coding sequence is TGCGCCAGCGCAGTGAGTGGGAATGAGCAGTTCTTC.

This clonotype has more than one count but fewer than ten. V usage is TRBV12-3 or TRBV12-4 and J usage is TRBJ2-2; TRBD1 matches at 7 bases. CDR3 length equals 18 residues. V lost 6 bases and J lost 3; bases outside the gene matches: 16. CDR3 region: CASSQGTALGGYTGELFF. The CDR3 nucleotides read TGTGCCAGCAGCCAAGGGACAGCCTTAGGTGGTTACACCGGGGAGCTGTTTTTT.

This clonotype was counted only a few times. The chain combines TRBV20-1 with TRBJ1-6, with D perhaps matching TRBD1 (6 bases). The CDR3 is made up of 17 amino acids. Germline V gives CDR1 DFQATT, CDR2 SNEGSKA (reference sequence). Trimming took off 0 bases at V and 7 bases at J, with 19 bases between the two ends. The CDR3 here is CSARDERATGLNSPLHF. In nucleotides, the CDR3 is TGCAGTGCTAGAGATGAAAGGGCCACAGGGTTGAATTCACCCCTCCACTTT.

For this clonotype: With a much larger clone just one base away, this may be a read error. No conserved phenylalanine or tryptophan is present at the end of the CDR3, so a read error is the likely explanation. The V gene is TRBV29-1, the J gene TRBJ1-1; D remains ambiguous. CDR3 length: 13 amino acids. V lost 7 bases and J lost 3, with 15 bases in between. Germline values: CDR1 SQVTM, CDR2 ANQGSEA. The CDR3 reads CSADAGRDTEAFS. The CDR3 DNA is TGCAGCGCCGACGCCGGGAGGGACACTGAAGCTTTCTCT.

The chain combines TRBV7-9 with TRBJ1-3; D gene unclear. This CDR3 comprises 15 residues. The V gene's germline CDR1 is SEHNR and CDR2 FQNEAQ (reference sequence). The V gene lost 0 bases and the J gene lost 0 bases, with 6 bases spanning the gap. The CDR3 loop is CASSLASTSGNTIYF. In DNA, the CDR3 is TGTGCCAGCAGCTTAGCCAGCACCTCTGGAAACACCATATATTTT.

This clonotype was counted ten times or more. The CDR3 bases are TGTGCCAGCACCATTAGGACAGGGGTCGGCTACACCTTC. It codes for CASTIRTGVGYTF. This chain uses TRBV6-1 with TRBJ1-2, with 9 bases fitting TRBD1. J lost 8 bases, V lost 7 bases, and 8 bases had no gene match. Germline V gene data show CDR1 as MNHNS and CDR2 as SASEGT. The CDR3 runs 13 residues.

This clonotype showed up many times. The V and J genes are TRBV4-1 and TRBJ2-1, with D perhaps TRBD1 or TRBD2 (6 bases each). Per germline, CDR1 MGHRA and CDR2 YSYEKL. V lost 0 bases to trimming and J lost 8 bases, with 8 bases between them. This CDR3 region has 13 residues. CDR3 residues: CASSQEGGYEQFF. As DNA, the CDR3 is TGCGCCAGCAGCCAAGAGGGGGGCTATGAGCAGTTCTTC.

This clonotype was detected ten times or more. The J gene is TRBJ2-1, the V gene TRBV5-1; tentatively, D is TRBD1 (6 bases). Germline CDR1 SGHRS, CDR2 YFSETQ. The length of the CDR3 is 15 residues. Between the trimmed V and J ends, which lost 0 bases and 5 bases, there was a span of 12 bases. CDR3 region: CASSLGGRGDNEQFF. CDR3 in DNA: TGCGCCAGCAGCTTGGGGGGGCGAGGGGACAATGAGCAGTTCTTC.

The sample holds many counts of this clonotype. The chain carries TRBV19 and TRBJ2-5; 8 bases are a match to TRBD2. The V segment lost 1 base and the J segment 4 bases; nucleotides outside the gene matches: 2. The CDR3 totals 14 residues. The V gene's germline CDR1 is LNHDA and CDR2 SQIVND (reference sequence). In DNA, the CDR3 is TGTGCCAGTAGTATAGGGCTAGCGGGAGAGACCCAGTACTTC. Amino acid sequence: CASSIGLAGETQYF.

The chain joins TRBV29-1 to TRBJ1-5; 11 positions match TRBD1. The CDR3 runs to 18 residues. CDR1 and CDR2 from the germline V gene are SQVTM and ANQGSEA. Trimming cost V 3 bases and J 7 bases; bases outside gene matches: 17. The CDR3 spells CSVEGEDRGPPKGQPQHF. CDR3 DNA: TGCAGCGTTGAGGGGGAGGACAGGGGGCCCCCCAAAGGCCAGCCCCAGCATTTT.

Many counts were recorded for this clonotype. The V gene is TRBV20-1, the J gene TRBJ2-7, with 8 bases identical to TRBD2. Looked up from germline, CDR1 is DFQATT and CDR2 is SNEGSKA (reference sequence). The length of the CDR3 is 14 residues. Germline trimming cut 3 bases from V and 3 bases from J; bases unmatched to any gene: 7. Written as DNA, the CDR3 is TGCAGTGCTAGCATTCAGCGGGGGAACTACGAGCAGTACTTC. Its protein is CSASIQRGNYEQYF.

There are many counts of this clonotype. V and J are TRBV7-9 and TRBJ1-1, with D perhaps TRBD1 (5 bases). Deletions cut 3 bases from V and 7 bases from J, with 12 bases between. The CDR3 loop spans 13 amino acids. Germline assignment: CDR1 SEHNR and CDR2 FQNEAQ (reference sequence). Here the CDR3 reads CASSFGQGLEAFF. As DNA, the CDR3 is TGTGCCAGCAGCTTCGGGCAGGGCCTTGAAGCTTTCTTT.

This clonotype was detected a few times. The chain uses TRBV12-3 or TRBV12-4 and TRBJ2-5, with TRBD2 as a possible D gene (6 bases). The V end was cut by 1 base, the J end by 5 bases, with 14 bases between. The CDR3 extends over 15 amino acids. The CDR3 loop reads CASSLDTGAFETQYF. The CDR3 DNA reads as TGTGCCAGCAGTTTAGACACGGGAGCTTTTGAGACCCAGTACTTC.